This TCR beta chain was identified during a study of shared clonotypes between healthy human individuals. The study, taken as a whole, reports: Expectations were that clonotype sharing among donors would be affected by sequencing depth. For naive CD4 cells, around 5% of clonotypes were shared across a handful of donors.

An approximately 200 ng quantity of DNA, 30,000 to 35,000 T cell genomes, went into the sorted-subset replicate PCRs. Using immunoSEQ multiplex PCR, the repertoire was profiled, and TCRdb retains in-frame clones only, with some absent. The repertoire includes 2 million to 2.5 million clones, under 95% of them detected once, and under 2% sits in the top ten. On this clone: Its antigen is not identified.

Positively selected for CCR7, the CD45RO-negative cells used as naive CD8 cells excluded terminally differentiated effector memory CD45RA+ cells. Sequencing input: naive CD8+ T cells from PBMCs. This TCR was recovered from a young man in good health. Some clones in this sample may be carry-over from other donors' samples.

This chain's CDR3 is CASSKVLPGTSGRALNTGELFF. The CDR3 bases are TGTGCCAGCAGCAAGGTATTGCCCGGGACTAGCGGGAGGGCGTTGAACACCGGGGAGCTGTTTTTT. The genes are TRBV21-1 and TRBJ2-2; the table names TRBD2, a call not compared with the DNA. TRBV21-1 is designated a pseudogene. CDR3 length: 22 residues.